This T cell receptor beta chain was sequenced for a study of T cell responses to AZD1222 COVID-19 vaccine. Study-wide findings and caveats: Per reports, nearly half of all spike-specific TCRs target regions that are unmutated in variants. White British people made up most donors, females outnumbered males, and clonal diversity was possibly underestimated. Spike-specific TCRs gained breadth and depth after people received two AZD1222 doses. All repertoire sampling was performed exclusively after the peak T cell response.

This table comes from immunoSEQ multiplex PCR, and its TCRdb copy is limited to in-frame clones, with some not included. The sample has 130,000 or so clones, 85% to 95% seen once. With 5 bases removed from V and 3 bases from J, the gap between germline ends came to 9 bases. This CDR3 is 12 amino acids long. Germline-derived CDR1 and CDR2 are SGHRS and YFSETQ. Points on this clone: Its antigen is not identified.

The material sequenced was peripheral blood, taken on day 0 of MenACWY control vaccination. The source is an adult in good health. The chain couples TRBV5-1 to TRBJ2-7; D remains unclear. The DNA of the CDR3 is TGCGCCAGCAGTTATGACCACTACGAGCAGTACTTC. Protein sequence: CASSYDHYEQYF.